Listed below are T cell receptor beta chains from one sample, sequenced in a study of control samples from healthy donors and cancer patients. Profiling relied on immunoSEQ multiplex PCR, and the TCRdb table lists in-frame clones only, not all of them. The table has about 160,000 clones, about 87% seen once. Sequencing was done on a sample of blood. All receptors come from a man aged 30 to 39 in good health. The CDR3 runs from the conserved cysteine through the conserved F or W. Fields, in order: CDR3 length, D gene, J gene, clone size, V gene, CDR3 DNA, CDR3 protein. A D gene is named only where the DNA matches it firmly. Size values are once, few and many counts, or a class for expanded clones, and some rows have none.

14	TRBD1	TRBJ2-3	.	TRBV3-1/TRBV3-2	TGTGCCAGCAGCCAAGACCCTACGGCGGGACAGGGAGATTTT	CASSQDPTAGQGDF
16	TRBD1	TRBJ2-2	.	TRBV5-1	TGCGCCAGCAGCTGGACCGGGACAGTGAACACCGGGGAGCTGTTTTTT	CASSWTGTVNTGELFF
12	.	TRBJ1-2	.	TRBV10-3	TGTGCCATCAGTGGAGGACGGAGTGGCTACACCTTC	CAISGGRSGYTF
14	.	TRBJ2-5	.	TRBV18	TGTGCCAGCTCACCACTATCGTGGGGGGAGACCCAGTACTTC	CASSPLSWGETQYF
13	.	TRBJ2-3	.	TRBV28	TGTGCCAGCAGCTCCGGGGTGACAGATACGCAGTATTTT	CASSSGVTDTQYF
13	.	TRBJ1-2	.	TRBV29-1	TGCAGCGTTGATCATCATCTGGCGTATGGCTACACCTTC	CSVDHHLAYGYTF
15	.	TRBJ2-2	.	TRBV2	TGTGCCAGCAAGGAGGGAAAGTGGAACACCGGGGAGCTGTTTTTT	CASKEGKWNTGELFF
13	.	TRBJ2-1	.	TRBV2	TGTGCCAGCAGTGAACAGGGGAAAAGGGAGCAGTTCTTC	CASSEQGKREQFF
15	.	TRBJ1-2	.	TRBV7-2	TGTGCCAGCAGCTTAATTGGTGGGGGAAACTATGGCTACACCTTC	CASSLIGGGNYGYTF
16	.	TRBJ2-7	.	TRBV5-1	TGCGCCAGCACCCCTACGATCAGGGCCCTGGGGTCCGAGCAGTACTTC	CASTPTIRALGSEQYF
15	.	TRBJ2-1	once	TRBV28	TGTGCCAGCAGAATGTCTGTCAGGGGGGGAGATGAGCAGTTCTTC	CASRMSVRGGDEQFF
15	.	TRBJ1-4	.	TRBV7-8	TGTGCCAGCAGCTTACAGGGACGGGTTCCCGAAAAACTGTTTTTT	CASSLQGRVPEKLFF